The 21 T cell receptor beta chains below were found in one sample sequenced in a study of cytomegalovirus exposure and HLA in healthy donors. Sequencing used immunoSEQ multiplex PCR; TCRdb keeps in-frame clones, though not all of them. The sample yields fewer than 150,000 clones, more than 75% seen once. Specimen: PBMCs. The receptors derive from a man younger than 35 in good health and CMV-seronegative.

The chain is built from TRBV6-1 and TRBJ2-2; the D gene is possibly TRBD2 (5 bases). With 7 bases removed from V and 5 bases from J, the gap between germline ends came to 14 bases. Germline CDR1 and CDR2: MNHNS and SASEGT. This CDR3 has 14 amino acids. CDR3 in DNA: TGTGCCAGCATTACTCGGGGTGGGACCGGGGAGCTGTTTTTT. Translating it yields CASITRGGTGELFF.

This clone was seen just once. The rearrangement joins TRBV6-6 to TRBJ2-3; TRBD2 matches 8 bases. Trimming cost V 2 bases and J 0 bases; bases outside gene matches: 4. The germline V gene has CDR1 MNHNY and CDR2 SVGAGI (reference sequence). The CDR3 loop spans 16 amino acids. CDR3 residues: CASSYVTGGSTDTQYF. The CDR3 DNA follows: TGTGCCAGCAGTTACGTCACGGGGGGGAGCACAGATACGCAGTATTTT.

This chain joins TRBV15 and TRBJ2-7, with 8 positions matching TRBD2. The CDR3 spans 18 residues. V shed 3 bases, J shed 2 bases, and the junction held 15 bases outside the gene matches. Germline V CDR1 and CDR2: LNHNV, YYDKDF (reference sequence). The CDR3 protein is CATSSTPLGPGGPYEQYF. The CDR3 DNA sequence: TGTGCCACCAGCAGCACCCCCCTAGGGCCGGGAGGGCCCTACGAGCAGTACTTC.

The chain uses TRBV5-1 and TRBJ2-3; D is perhaps TRBD2 (5 bases). CDR1 is SGHRS, CDR2 YFSETQ, per germline. This CDR3 is built from 17 residues. Trimming pared 5 bases from V and 0 bases from J, leaving 19 bases between. The CDR3 region has the DNA TGCGCCAGCAGGGCGGGCTTCATCGCTTCTAGCACAGATACGCAGTATTTT. Amino acids: CASRAGFIASSTDTQYF.

The chain is built from TRBV7-9 and TRBJ1-3; D gene uncertain. CDR3 size: 11 residues. Germline V gene sequence: CDR1 SEHNR, CDR2 FQNEAQ (reference sequence). Deletions cut 2 bases from V and 8 bases from J, with 4 bases between. CDR3 in DNA: TGTGCCAGCAGCTTACTAGACACCATATATTTT. The encoded protein is CASSLLDTIYF.

The rearrangement uses TRBV18 and TRBJ1-2, with 9 positions matching TRBD1. With 3 bases clipped from V and 8 bases from J, the junction kept 10 bases outside the gene matches. The CDR3 has 15 residues. Germline CDR1 KGHSH, CDR2 LQKENI. The CDR3 DNA is TGTGCCAGCTCACCTCCGGGACAGGGTTTACGAGGCTACACCTTC. This encodes CASSPPGQGLRGYTF.

This chain joins TRBV6-5 and TRBJ1-1, with 9 bases fitting TRBD1. The CDR3 sequence is 14 residues long. Unmatched junction bases numbered 2, after V lost 1 base and J lost 5 bases. Germline V CDR1 and CDR2: MNHEY, SVGAGI. The CDR3, as DNA: TGTGCCAGCAGTTACTACAGGGGGCTAACTGAAGCTTTCTTT. It encodes CASSYYRGLTEAFF.

This chain links TRBV7-9 with TRBJ1-1; 10 bases are a match to TRBD1. The V and J ends lost 5 bases and 3 bases, in that order; junction bases with no gene match: 9. From germline, CDR1 is SEHNR and CDR2 FQNEAQ (reference sequence). The CDR3 loop spans 16 amino acids. CDR3 nucleotides: TGTGCCAGCAGCCCCGACAGGGGGCTTGGAGACACTGAAGCTTTCTTT. This translates into CASSPDRGLGDTEAFF. The full variable domain, in which reference TRBV7-9 and TRBJ1-1 provide the parts outside the CDR3, is DTGVSQNPRHKITKRGQNVTFRCDPISEHNRLYWYRQTLGQGPEFLTYFQNEAQLEKSRLLSDRFSAERPKGSFSTLEIQRTEQGDSAMYLCASSPDRGLGDTEAFFGQGTRLTVV.

The count of this clone is one. The V call is TRBV6-5, the J call TRBJ2-7; 10 nucleotides align to TRBD1. The V segment lost 8 bases and the J segment 7 bases; nucleotides outside the gene matches: 8. The CDR3 is 13 residues long. Germline V gene data show CDR1 as MNHEY and CDR2 as SVGAGI. CDR3 DNA sequence: TGTGCCAGCCAGGACAGGGGGATGAGGGAGCAGTACTTC. Amino acid sequence: CASQDRGMREQYF.

The V and J genes are TRBV6-5 and TRBJ1-1; 11 bases are shared with TRBD1. Germline V gene data show CDR1 as MNHEY and CDR2 as SVGAGI. Germline trimming cut 2 bases from V and 4 bases from J; bases unmatched to any gene: 3. The CDR3 extends over 15 amino acids. For the CDR3, the DNA is TGTGCCAGCAGTTACAGGGACAGGGGGAGCACTGAAGCTTTCTTT. Its translation: CASSYRDRGSTEAFF.

This chain uses TRBV7-9 with TRBJ2-3; D call uncertain. Germline CDR1 is SEHNR and CDR2 is FQNEAQ (reference sequence). The CDR3 length is 12 residues. V shed 5 bases and J shed 8 bases, with 11 bases lying between them. The CDR3 DNA is TGTGCCAGCAGCCCACCCGGTCCTACGCAGTATTTT. It translates to CASSPPGPTQYF.

V usage is TRBV20-1 and J usage is TRBJ1-2, with D uncertain. Per germline, CDR1 DFQATT and CDR2 SNEGSKA (reference sequence). V was cut by 7 bases and J by 8 bases, with 14 bases left in between. This CDR3 has 11 residues. In DNA form, the CDR3 reads TGCAGTGTCGCCGGACTCGGAGGCTACACCTTC. This translates into CSVAGLGGYTF.

The CDR3 DNA sequence: TGTGCCAGCAGCCCCAAGGGGTATGGCTACACCTTC. It is translated as CASSPKGYGYTF. The chain carries TRBV14 and TRBJ1-2, with TRBD1 as a possible D gene (5 bases). Germline CDR1 SGHDN, CDR2 FVKESK. CDR3 length: 12 amino acids. The V end lost 4 bases, the J end lost 5 bases, and 8 bases lay between the germline ends.

This chain links TRBV5-6 with TRBJ2-5, with a possible D match to TRBD2 (5 bases). CDR1 is SGHDT, CDR2 YYEEEE, per germline. The CDR3 covers 16 residues. The V and J ends lost 0 bases and 0 bases respectively, with 12 bases between them. CDR3 residues: CASSLGPPGYQETQYF. In nucleotides, the CDR3 is TGTGCCAGCAGCTTGGGCCCCCCGGGGTACCAAGAGACCCAGTACTTC.

The chain recombines TRBV6-5 with TRBJ1-2; TRBD1 agrees at 10 bases. Germline-derived CDR1 and CDR2 are MNHEY and SVGAGI. The CDR3 length is 14 residues. J gave up 4 bases and V 6 bases, and 5 bases lay outside the gene matches. The CDR3 protein is CASSWDRGTYGYTF. The CDR3 DNA sequence: TGTGCCAGCAGCTGGGACAGGGGAACCTATGGCTACACCTTC.

In this sample, this clone turned up once. The genes are TRBV19 and TRBJ1-2; 7 bases map to TRBD1. Unmatched junction bases numbered 2, after V lost 2 bases and J lost 5 bases. Germline values: CDR1 LNHDA, CDR2 SQIVND (reference sequence). The length of the CDR3 is 13 residues. CDR3 nucleotide sequence: TGTGCCAGTAGTATATTACAGGGGTATGGCTACACCTTC. Amino acid sequence: CASSILQGYGYTF.

CDR3 residues: CASSLSQGFGNQPQHF. For the CDR3, the DNA is TGTGCCAGTAGTTTGTCTCAGGGGTTCGGCAATCAGCCCCAGCATTTT. V is TRBV19 and J is TRBJ1-5; TRBD1 is a possible D gene (6 bases). V was cut by 5 bases and J by 2 bases, with 16 bases left in between. The CDR3 consists of 16 residues. Germline V gives CDR1 LNHDA, CDR2 SQIVND (reference sequence). Variable domain in full (rest from reference TRBV19 and TRBJ1-5): DGGITQSPKYLFRKEGQNVTLSCEQNLNHDAMYWYRQDPGQGLRLIYYSQIVNDFQKGDIAEGYSVSREKKESFPLTVTSAQKNPTAFYLCASSLSQGFGNQPQHFGDGTRLSIL.

This clone was detected a few times. The V gene is TRBV30, the J gene TRBJ2-7; TRBD2 matches at 9 bases. The CDR3 length is 15 residues. V shed 3 bases and J 2 bases; nucleotides not matched to a gene: 8. Germline lookup yields CDR1 GTSNPN and CDR2 SVGIG (reference sequence). DNA of the CDR3: TGTGCCTGGAGCGTAGCGGGAGCCCCGACCTACGAGCAGTACTTC. It encodes CAWSVAGAPTYEQYF.

The CDR3 DNA is TGTGCCAGCAGCAAGAGAGAAGAGACCCAGTACTTC. Translated, it gives CASSKREETQYF. The chain carries TRBV11-2 and TRBJ2-5; D remains ambiguous. This CDR3 is built from 12 residues. CDR1 SGHAT and CDR2 FQNNGV come from the germline V gene. Trimming took off 5 bases at V and 3 bases at J, with 7 bases between the two ends.

As for this clone: Germline and junction disagree at one end, which may indicate a read error. The rearrangement links TRBV2 to TRBJ1-1; 10 bases map to TRBD1. Germline V gene lookup returns CDR1 SNHLY and CDR2 FYNNEI. There are 16 residues in the CDR3. The CDR3 DNA sequence: TGTGCCAGCAGGGAAGGGACAGGGGCCGGGAACACTGAAGCTTTCTTT. Its translation: CASREGTGAGNTEAFF.

This clone has a handful of counts. The chain uses TRBV29-1 and TRBJ2-3; 7 nucleotides match TRBD2. The CDR3 sequence is 14 residues long. Germline CDR1 and CDR2: SQVTM and ANQGSEA. V lost 7 bases, J lost 0 bases, and 7 bases stayed unmatched. For the CDR3, the DNA is TGCAGCGGGGAGGGAGCGACTAGCACAGATACGCAGTATTTT. Protein product: CSGEGATSTDTQYF.